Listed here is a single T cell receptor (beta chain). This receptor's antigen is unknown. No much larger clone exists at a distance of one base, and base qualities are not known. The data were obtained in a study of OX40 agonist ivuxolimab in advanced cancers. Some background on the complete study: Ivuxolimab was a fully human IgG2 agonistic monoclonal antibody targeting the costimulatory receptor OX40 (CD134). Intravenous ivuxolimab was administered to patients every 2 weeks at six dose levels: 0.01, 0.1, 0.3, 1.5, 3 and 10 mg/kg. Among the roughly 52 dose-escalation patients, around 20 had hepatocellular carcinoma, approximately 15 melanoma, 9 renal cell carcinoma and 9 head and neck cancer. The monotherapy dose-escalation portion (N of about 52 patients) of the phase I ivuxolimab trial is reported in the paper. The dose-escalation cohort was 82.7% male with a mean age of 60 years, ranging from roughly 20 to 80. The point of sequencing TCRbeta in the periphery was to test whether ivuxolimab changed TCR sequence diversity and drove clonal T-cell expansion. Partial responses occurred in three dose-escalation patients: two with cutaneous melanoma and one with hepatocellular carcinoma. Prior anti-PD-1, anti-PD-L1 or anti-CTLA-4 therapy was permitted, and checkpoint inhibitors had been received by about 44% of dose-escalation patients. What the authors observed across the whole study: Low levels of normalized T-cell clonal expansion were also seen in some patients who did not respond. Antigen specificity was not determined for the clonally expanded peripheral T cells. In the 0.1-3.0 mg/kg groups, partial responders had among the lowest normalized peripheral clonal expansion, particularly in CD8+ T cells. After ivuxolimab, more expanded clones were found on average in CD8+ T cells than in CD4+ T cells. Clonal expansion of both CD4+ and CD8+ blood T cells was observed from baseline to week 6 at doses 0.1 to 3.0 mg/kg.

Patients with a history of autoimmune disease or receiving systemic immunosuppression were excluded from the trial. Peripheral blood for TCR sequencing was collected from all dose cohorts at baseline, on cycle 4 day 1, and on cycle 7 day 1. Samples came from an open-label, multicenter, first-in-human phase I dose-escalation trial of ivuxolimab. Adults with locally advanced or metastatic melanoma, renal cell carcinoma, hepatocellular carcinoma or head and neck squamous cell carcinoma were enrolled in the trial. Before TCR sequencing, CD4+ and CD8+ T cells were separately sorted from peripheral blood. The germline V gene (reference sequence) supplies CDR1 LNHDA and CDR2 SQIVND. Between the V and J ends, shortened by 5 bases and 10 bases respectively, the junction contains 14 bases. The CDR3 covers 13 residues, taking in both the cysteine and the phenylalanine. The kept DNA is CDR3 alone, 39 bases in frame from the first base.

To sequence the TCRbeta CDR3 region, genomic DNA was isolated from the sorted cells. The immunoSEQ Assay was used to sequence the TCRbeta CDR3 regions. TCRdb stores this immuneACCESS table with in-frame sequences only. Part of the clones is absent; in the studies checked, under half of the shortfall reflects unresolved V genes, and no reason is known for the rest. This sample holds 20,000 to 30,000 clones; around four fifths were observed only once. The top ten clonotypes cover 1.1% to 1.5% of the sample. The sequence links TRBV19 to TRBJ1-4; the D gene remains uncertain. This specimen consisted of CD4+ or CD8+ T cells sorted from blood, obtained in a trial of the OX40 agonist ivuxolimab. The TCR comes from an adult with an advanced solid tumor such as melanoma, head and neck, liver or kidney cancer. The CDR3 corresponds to CASSAQYGRKLFF. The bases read TGTGCCAGTAGTGCCCAATACGGGAGAAAACTGTTTTTT.